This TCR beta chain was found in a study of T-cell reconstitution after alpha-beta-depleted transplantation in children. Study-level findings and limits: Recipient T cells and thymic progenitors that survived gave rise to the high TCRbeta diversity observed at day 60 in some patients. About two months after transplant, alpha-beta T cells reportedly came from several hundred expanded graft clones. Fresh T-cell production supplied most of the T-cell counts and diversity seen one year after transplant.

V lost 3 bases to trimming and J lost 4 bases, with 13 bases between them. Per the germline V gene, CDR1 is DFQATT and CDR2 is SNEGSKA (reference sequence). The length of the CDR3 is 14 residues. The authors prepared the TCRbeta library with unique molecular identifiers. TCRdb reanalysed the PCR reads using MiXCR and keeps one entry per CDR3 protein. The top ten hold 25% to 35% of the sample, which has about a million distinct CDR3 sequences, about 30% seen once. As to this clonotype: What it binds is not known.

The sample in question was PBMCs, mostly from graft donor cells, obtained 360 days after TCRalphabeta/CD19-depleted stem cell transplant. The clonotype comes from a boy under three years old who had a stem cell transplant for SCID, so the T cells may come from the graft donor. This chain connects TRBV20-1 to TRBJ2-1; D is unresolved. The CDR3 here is CSASADIWYNEQFF. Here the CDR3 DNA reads TGCAGTGCTAGCGCTGACATTTGGTACAATGAGCAGTTCTTC.